This TCR beta chain was identified in a study of breast tumors, draining lymph nodes, adjacent tissues. Study findings and constraints: Tumors had less TCR diversity than lymph nodes, more than nontumor tissue.

Axillary draining lymph nodes of breast cancer patients supplied the node samples. The CDR3 is 13 residues long. Germline CDR1 reads MNHEY; CDR2 reads SVGAGI. Only a few counts were recorded for this clonotype. What it recognizes is unknown. At one end the junction does not follow the germline gene, possibly because of a read error. TCRdb passed the multiplex PCR reads through MiXCR, listing each CDR3 protein once. The profile shows under 250,000 distinct CDR3 sequences, about 30% of them singletons. V usage is TRBV6-5 and J usage is TRBJ2-3; D unclear. The specimen was axillary lymph node tissue. This receptor was identified in a female donor with breast cancer. Some clones in this sample may be carry-over from other donors' samples. The chain's CDR3 is CASSHSPTDTQYF. The CDR3 nucleotides read TGTGCCAGCAGTCACTCACCAACAGATACGCAGTATTTT.